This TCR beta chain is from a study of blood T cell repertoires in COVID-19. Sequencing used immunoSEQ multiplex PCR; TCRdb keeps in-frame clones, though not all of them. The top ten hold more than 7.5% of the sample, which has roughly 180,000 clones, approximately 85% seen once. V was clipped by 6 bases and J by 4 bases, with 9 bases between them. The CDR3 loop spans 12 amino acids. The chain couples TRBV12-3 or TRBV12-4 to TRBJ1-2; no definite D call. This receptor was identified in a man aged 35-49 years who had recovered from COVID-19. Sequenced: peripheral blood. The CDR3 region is CASSSSLYGYTF. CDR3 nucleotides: TGTGCCAGCAGCTCGTCACTCTATGGCTACACCTTC.